Listed below are T cell receptor beta chains from one sample, sequenced in a study of T cell responses to AZD1222 COVID-19 vaccine. Produced via immunoSEQ multiplex PCR; TCRdb's table is partial and in-frame only. The repertoire has roughly 80,000 clones, about nine tenths of them found once; the top ten carry over 1.1%. Sequencing used peripheral blood, obtained 28 days after the second AZD1222 dose. All receptors derive from an adult who received the AZD1222 COVID-19 vaccine. Each CDR3 is given with its conserved first and last residue. The D gene is left open where the match is weak. Rows may omit the clone size; those that give it use once, few, many or a size class.

d_call	clone_size	v_call	j_call	cdr3_nt	cdr3_aa
NA	NA	TRBV2	TRBJ2-7	TGTGCCAGCAGTAGGCTATACGAGCAGTACTTC	CASSRLYEQYF
NA	NA	TRBV27	TRBJ1-5	TGTGCCAGCAGTTTGGAGGGTTATCAGCCCCAGCATTTT	CASSLEGYQPQHF
NA	NA	TRBV2	TRBJ1-6	TGTGCCAGCAGCGGGGAACAGAGCCCTAATTCACCCCTCCACTTT	CASSGEQSPNSPLHF
NA	NA	TRBV14	TRBJ2-6	TGTGCCAGCAGCCAAAGCAGGGCTGGGGCCAACGTCCTGACTTTC	CASSQSRAGANVLTF
NA	NA	TRBV5-5	TRBJ1-5	TGTGCCAGCAGCTTGGACAGGGATCAGTATCAGCCCCAGCATTTT	CASSLDRDQYQPQHF
NA	NA	TRBV28	TRBJ2-5	TGTGCCAGCAGTTTAGTGCGGGGTACGTACCAAGAGACCCAGTACTTC	CASSLVRGTYQETQYF
TRBD1	NA	TRBV28	TRBJ2-7	TGTGCCAGCAGTGCGACCGGGACAGGGTTCGAGCAGTACTTC	CASSATGTGFEQYF
TRBD1	NA	TRBV7-9	TRBJ1-1	TGTGCCAGCAGCTTACCAGCCAGGGGGACTGAAGCTTTCTTT	CASSLPARGTEAFF
NA	NA	TRBV5-6	TRBJ2-5	TGTGCCAGCAGCTTGCAGGGGGCCGGGGGGGAGACCCAGTACTTC	CASSLQGAGGETQYF
NA	few	TRBV18	TRBJ2-7	TGTGCCAGCTCAACCGCCAGGGAGGGGGTCTACGAGCAGTACTTC	CASSTAREGVYEQYF
TRBD1	few	TRBV6-6	TRBJ2-7	TGTGCCAGCAGTGTTTCGACAGGGACCTACGAGCAGTACTTC	CASSVSTGTYEQYF
NA	NA	TRBV27	TRBJ2-7	TGTGCCAGCAAACTATCGGACGGAATTTACGAGCAGTACTTC	CASKLSDGIYEQYF
NA	NA	TRBV6-6	TRBJ1-4	TGTGCCAGCAGGGTCGGGACGGAGAAACTGTTTTTT	CASRVGTEKLFF
NA	NA	TRBV28	TRBJ2-1	TGTGCCAGCAGTCCTAGAGTTACCAATGAGCAGTTCTTC	CASSPRVTNEQFF
NA	once	TRBV10-3	TRBJ1-5	TGTGCCATCAGTGACGGAGTTAGCAATCAGCCCCAGCATTTT	CAISDGVSNQPQHF
NA	NA	TRBV2	TRBJ2-7	TGTGCCAGCATGGACACTTACCCCCAGGAGGGCGAGCAGTACTTC	CASMDTYPQEGEQYF
NA	once	TRBV9	TRBJ2-5	TGTGCCAGCAGCGTAGACAGCCTGGCGGGGGAGACCCAGTACTTC	CASSVDSLAGETQYF
NA	NA	TRBV30	TRBJ1-1	TGTGCCTGGAGTGTACCCCCCTTTACAGGTGCGGTGAACACTGAAGCTTTCTTT	CAWSVPPFTGAVNTEAFF
NA	NA	TRBV28	TRBJ2-5	TGTGCCAGCAGTCCACCCTGGGGGACGAGGGCGCAAGAGACCCAGTACTTC	CASSPPWGTRAQETQYF
NA	NA	TRBV19	TRBJ2-3	TGTGCCAGTAGGGTGGGGGGGGCCTCAGATACGCAGTATTTT	CASRVGGASDTQYF
NA	NA	TRBV18	TRBJ2-2	TGTGCCAGCTCACTTTCCACGAACACCGGGGAGCTGTTTTTT	CASSLSTNTGELFF
NA	NA	TRBV18	TRBJ1-6	TGTGCCAGCTCATCCAACCCCCCCAGGAATAATTCACCCCTCCACTTT	CASSSNPPRNNSPLHF
TRBD1	NA	TRBV12-3/TRBV12-4	TRBJ1-1	TGTGCCAGCACCCTAAAGGGGGCGCGGGCTTTCTTT	CASTLKGARAFF
TRBD1	NA	TRBV30	TRBJ1-1	TGTGCCTGGAGAGGACAGGGATGGGCCACTGAAGCTTTCTTT	CAWRGQGWATEAFF